This T cell receptor (beta chain) originates from a study of control samples from healthy donors and cancer patients. With V trimmed by 1 base and J by 7 bases, 9 bases remained unmatched. The CDR3 has 16 amino acids. Germline V gene data show CDR1 as SGHTA and CDR2 as FQGNSA. Sequencing was performed with immunoSEQ multiplex PCR; in TCRdb, only in-frame clones are kept and a portion is missing. In the table there are 79,000 or so clones, about 89% of which are singletons. V is TRBV7-2 and J is TRBJ2-1; 8 nucleotides agree with TRBD2. The sequence came from a woman aged 45-59 years with colorectal cancer. The material sequenced was PBMCs. The CDR3 is CASSLVSGGGGNEQFF. The CDR3 DNA reads TGTGCCAGCAGCTTAGTGTCCGGGGGGGGCGGTAATGAGCAGTTCTTC.